This TCR beta chain was found in a study of cytomegalovirus exposure and HLA in healthy donors. TCRdb keeps only in-frame clones here, not all; method: immunoSEQ multiplex PCR. The sample includes around 120,000 clones, more than 75% of them seen just once. Regarding the study as a whole: Despite most TCR sequences being rare, some public TCRs occurred in many donors. Published work reported that the classifier diagnosed cytomegalovirus status with high specificity and sensitivity.

CDR1 SEHNR and CDR2 FQNEAQ come from the germline V gene (reference sequence). Trimming took off 3 bases at V and 4 bases at J, with 4 bases between the two ends. This CDR3 is 11 amino acids long. In the case of this clone: Its antigen is currently unknown.

The TCR sequence derives from a man aged 18 to 29 in good health and CMV-seronegative. The chain has TRBV7-9 and TRBJ2-7; D gene unclear. Material for sequencing was PBMCs. The CDR3 spells CASSLRYEQYF. DNA for the CDR3: TGTGCCAGCAGCTTGAGGTACGAGCAGTACTTC.